This T cell receptor (beta chain) emerged from a study of blood T cells in healthy people across ages (dated by TCRdb to about 2015). General notes on the study: In model experiments, template switching captured about one uniquely barcoded TCR beta cDNA molecule for every two T cells. Age-related changes in TCR beta repertoire diversity were measured in the study by deep sequencing normalized with unique cDNA molecular identifiers. Donors were grouped into four age groups: young (average approximately 16 years), middle-aged (39), aged (about 59) and long-lived (roughly 80). Donors of different ages were randomly distributed across sequencing lanes to avoid experimental bias. Using the same blood draw, the study looked at two additional independent replicas of 1 million unique cDNA reads for two donors, one aged 18 to 30 and the other aged 80 or older. The paper's findings and limits, for the study overall: Observed TCR beta diversity per million T cells fell roughly linearly with age, and a significant reduction was already apparent by age approximately 41. Total diversity estimates from one million sequenced T cells were considered lower bounds and underestimates. Because the CMV infection status of the donors was unknown, age-related changes in expanded clonotypes may potentially have been confounded. The percentage of naive T cells measured by flow cytometry correlated strongly with observed TCR beta diversity. Compared with the aged group, the long-lived group had more naive CD4+ T cells, fewer expanded clones and increased TCR diversity, suggesting age selection. Since profiling was done on bulk unsorted PBMCs, naive and antigen-experienced compartments could not be conclusively compared.

Donors were approximately 42 systemically healthy Caucasian individuals from Russia aged roughly 6 to 90 years. Each donor gave about 9.7 milliliters of peripheral blood, drawn into EDTA-treated Vacutainer tubes. Ficoll-Paque density-gradient centrifugation was used to isolate PBMCs, with at least 6 million per sample. Total RNA was extracted from PBMCs with Trizol reagent, with at least 5.5 micrograms obtained per sample. For every donor, flow cytometry on a PBMC aliquot measured the percentage of naive CD45RAhigh/CD27high T cells. The germline V gene (reference sequence) supplies CDR1 MNHEY and CDR2 SMNVEV. The CDR3 has 16 amino acids, counting the end cysteine and phenylalanine. The CDR3 DNA has 48 bases and is translated from base 1. Receptors were amplified or captured by 5' RACE. Sequencing was performed on an Illumina HiSeq 2500. A second roughly 6 to 11 cycle PCR used a sample-barcoded 5' primer and a J-beta primer mix. A unique molecular identifier was introduced onto each TCR beta cDNA molecule by a template-switch 5' adaptor carrying 12 random nucleotides. Each sample yielded at least 2.5 million CDR3-containing paired-end reads. First-strand cDNA synthesis was performed from all RNA using the Mint cDNA synthesis kit, with priming by a TRBC-specific oligonucleotide. Following uracil-DNA glycosylase treatment, all cDNA underwent a first 18-cycle PCR with the universal primers M1SS and BC2_uni_R. The original pipeline was this. For normalization, 1 million high-quality reads were randomly selected from each sample, with every read carrying a distinct molecular identifier. Reads with shared molecular identifiers were discarded instead of being binned into consensus sequences. MiTCR, run with a Q25 quality threshold and the strictest error-elimination algorithm, handled CDR3 identification, clonotype clustering and error correction. A nonparametric unseen species model using Euler transformation provided a lower-bound estimate of total TCR beta diversity. TCRdb handled the public reads itself, with Q25 trimming in fastp and clone calling in MiXCR, and kept productive beta chains. Each entry merges the rows of one CDR3 protein and shows their most common DNA and genes. The V and J calls here are based on TCRdb, not the publication. This sample lists over a million distinct CDR3 sequences; approximately 43% were detected once. Of the sample, just over 4% falls within the top ten clones.

Comments on this clonotype: Its antigen is currently not known. An end of the junction differs from the germline gene, which may be a read error.

The sequencing sample was made of blood. The sequence links TRBV27 to TRBJ2-1; 9 bases in the junction line up with TRBD2. The sequence derives from a woman under 30 in good health. The DNA sequence follows: TGTGTCAGCAGTCCGCGGACTAGCGAACCCTACAATGAGCAGTTCTTC. Its amino acids are CVSSPRTSEPYNEQFF.